This T cell receptor beta chain is drawn from a study of blood T cell repertoires in COVID-19. Per the original data handling: Researchers report that nucleated cell counts were estimated from reference gene primer amplification. Clones were read by immunoSEQ multiplex PCR, and TCRdb kept only the in-frame ones, dropping some. V and J calls and clone size follow that table, whereas D and trimming were derived from the DNA. The sample consists of under 350,000 clones, about 89% of them appearing once. The V end was cut by 2 bases, the J end by 2 bases, with 11 bases between. Germline V gene lookup returns CDR1 SGHRS and CDR2 YFSETQ. The CDR3 is made up of 14 amino acids.

The TCR sequence derives from a man aged 35 to 55 with acute or convalescent COVID-19. The rearrangement links TRBV5-1 to TRBJ2-7; D is uncertain. Sample: peripheral blood. For the CDR3, the DNA is TGCGCCAGCAGCTTAAGTCCAGGCGCCTACGAGCAGTACTTC. This gives the protein CASSLSPGAYEQYF.